What follows are 6 T cell receptor beta chains derived from one specimen sequenced in a study of regulatory T cells in long-lasting Graves disease. Investigators prepared the TCR beta libraries by applying iRepertoire HTBI primers and Arm-PCR of CDR3 regions. TCRdb passed the multiplex PCR reads through MiXCR, listing each CDR3 protein once. Of some 220,000 distinct CDR3 sequences in the sample, roughly 19% were seen once. Stated time point: newly diagnosed GD, antithyroid drugs for less than 3 months. The TCR library was made from RNA that had been extracted from PBMCs in TRIzol. These same data were also listed under a study on T cells in Graves' hyperthyroidism and ophthalmopathy.

The material was peripheral blood mononuclear cells (PBMCs), obtained at new diagnosis, from a patient treated with antithyroid drugs. The receptors were gathered from a woman younger than 45 with Graves disease.

This clonotype has a count of ten or more. The chain recombines TRBV19 with TRBJ1-1; a weak D match, TRBD1 (6 bases). Germline CDR1 and CDR2: LNHDA and SQIVND (reference sequence). V lost 6 bases, J lost 3 bases, and 8 bases lay in between. The CDR3 contains 12 residues. The CDR3 region has the DNA TGTGCCAGTAGAGCAGGGGACACTGAAGCTTTCTTT. Its protein is CASRAGDTEAFF.

This clonotype turned up a few times. The gene calls are TRBV4-1 and TRBJ2-7, with D perhaps TRBD2 (6 bases). V shed 3 bases and J shed 4 bases, with 19 bases lying between them. Per the germline V gene, CDR1 is MGHRA and CDR2 is YSYEKL. This CDR3 has 16 residues. The CDR3, as DNA: TGCGCCAGCAGCCATCTCGGGACTCTTAAGGGGTACGAGCAGTACTTC. Translating gives CASSHLGTLKGYEQYF.

This clonotype was recorded many times. V usage is TRBV30 and J usage is TRBJ1-1; tentatively, D is TRBD1 (5 bases). V lost 2 bases to trimming and J lost 1 base, with 14 bases between them. CDR3 length: 15 residues. The germline V gene has CDR1 GTSNPN and CDR2 SVGIG (reference sequence). CDR3 bases: TGTGCCTGGAGTTTGTTTAGAGGGGAGAACACTGAAGCTTTCTTT. It encodes CAWSLFRGENTEAFF.

This clonotype was recorded at least ten times. The chain has TRBV12-3 or TRBV12-4 and TRBJ2-3, with a possible D match to TRBD1 (7 bases). The V and J ends lost 3 bases and 0 bases respectively, with 13 bases between them. This CDR3 is built from 16 residues. The DNA of the CDR3 is TGTGCCAGCAGTTTTCAGGGGGGAGCTAGCACAGATACGCAGTATTTT. This codes for CASSFQGGASTDTQYF.

Many counts were recorded for this clonotype. The rearrangement uses TRBV6-5 and TRBJ2-5; D uncertain. The V end was cut by 1 base, the J end by 2 bases, with 5 bases between. Germline assignment: CDR1 MNHEY and CDR2 SVGAGI. This CDR3 has 13 amino acids. CDR3 coding DNA: TGTGCCAGCAGTTACTACAGACAAGAGACCCAGTACTTC. Amino acid sequence: CASSYYRQETQYF.

This chain joins TRBV19 and TRBJ2-7; TRBD1 aligns across 9 bases. CDR1 and CDR2 (germline): LNHDA, SQIVND (reference sequence). The ends lost 10 bases at V and 5 bases at J; junction bases unmatched: 12. The CDR3 covers 14 residues. CDR3 DNA sequence: TGTGCCACCCCCACAGGGGGCGATTGGGACGAGCAGTACTTC. It specifies CATPTGGDWDEQYF.